These 16 T cell receptor beta chains share one sample of origin, sequenced in a study of T cells in Graves' hyperthyroidism and ophthalmopathy. Regions amplified from RNA transcripts were the TCR beta CDR3 regions. An initial round of RT-PCR targeting the TCR CDR3 relied on the HTBI primer set. TCRdb fed the multiplex PCR reads into MiXCR, producing one record per CDR3 protein. There are 350,000 or so distinct CDR3 sequences in the sample; 18% occur only once, and 15% lies in the top ten. The specimen sequenced was blood. The receptors here all came from a woman in her thirties or forties with Graves' ophthalmopathy.

In this sample, this clonotype turned up many times. V gene TRBV5-8 combines with J gene TRBJ1-5, with TRBD1 as a possible D gene (5 bases). CDR1 is SGHTS and CDR2 is YDEGEE in the germline V gene. V was pared by 0 bases and J by 3 bases, with 10 bases between. The CDR3 is 15 residues long. The CDR3, as DNA: TGTGCCAGCAGCTTGGCGGGGGGTGTCAATCAGCCCCAGCATTTT. It specifies CASSLAGGVNQPQHF.

V and J are TRBV4-1 and TRBJ2-2, with D unclear. The CDR3 extends over 16 amino acids. V was shortened by 3 bases and J by 2 bases, with 13 bases between the two germline ends. The germline V gene has CDR1 MGHRA and CDR2 YSYEKL. This CDR3 reads CASSHHVLDNTGELFF. In DNA, the CDR3 is TGCGCCAGCAGCCACCACGTACTCGACAACACCGGGGAGCTGTTTTTT.

This clonotype was recorded at least ten times. J is TRBJ2-5 and V is TRBV6-5; TRBD2 agrees at 8 bases. Unmatched junction bases numbered 6, after V lost 4 bases and J lost 5 bases. The CDR3 length is 14 residues. The germline V gene encodes CDR1 MNHEY and CDR2 SVGAGI. The CDR3 DNA follows: TGTGCCAGCAGTTCAGGAAGCGGGAGTGAGACCCAGTACTTC. Translating gives CASSSGSGSETQYF.

This clonotype was observed many times. The rearrangement links TRBV6-1 to TRBJ2-7; D might be TRBD1 (5 bases). The length of the CDR3 is 12 residues. In germline, CDR1 is MNHNS, CDR2 SASEGT. Trimming cost V 7 bases and J 10 bases, with 17 bases left between them. CDR3 sequence reads: CASMAGLRGQYF. CDR3 coding DNA: TGTGCCAGCATGGCAGGTCTTAGGGGCCAGTACTTC.

This clonotype was detected many times. V usage is TRBV24-1 and J usage is TRBJ2-2; 12 nucleotides line up with TRBD1. After removal of 8 bases from V and 4 bases from J, the junction contained 4 bases not matched to a gene. The CDR3 runs 15 residues. The germline V gene encodes CDR1 KGHDR and CDR2 SFDVKD. The CDR3 DNA follows: TGTGCCACCAAGGGACAGGGGGCTGGCACCGGGGAGCTGTTTTTT. Translating it yields CATKGQGAGTGELFF.

There are many counts of this clonotype. V gene TRBV2 combines with J gene TRBJ2-1, with TRBD1 identical over 7 bases. The CDR3 runs to 18 residues. Germline V gene data show CDR1 as SNHLY and CDR2 as FYNNEI. J gave up 5 bases and V 0 bases, and 13 bases lay outside the gene matches. The CDR3 spells CASSEASMWGQPNNEQFF. The CDR3 nucleotides are TGTGCCAGCAGTGAAGCGTCTATGTGGGGACAGCCAAACAATGAGCAGTTCTTC. Full variable domain (missing parts from reference TRBV2 and TRBJ2-1): EPEVTQTPSHQVTQMGQEVILRCVPISNHLYFYWYRQILGQKVEFLVSFYNNEISEKSEIFDDQFSVERPDGSNFTLKIRSTKLEDSAMYFCASSEASMWGQPNNEQFFGPGTRLTVL.

The table lists this clonotype with many counts. The CDR3 coding sequence is TGTGCCAGCAGCCCCACCCGGGACATGACTGAAGCTTTCTTT. Translation: CASSPTRDMTEAFF. This sequence joins TRBV13 and TRBJ1-1, with D perhaps TRBD1 (6 bases). The CDR3 is 14 amino acids. Trimming removed 5 bases at V and 5 bases at J, with 15 bases between. Germline V gives CDR1 PRHDT, CDR2 FYEKMQ (reference sequence).

The sample holds many counts of this clonotype. The CDR3 DNA follows: TGTGCCAGCAGCTTAAGGTCGACAGGTGCCGGGGAGCTGTTTTTT. This translates into CASSLRSTGAGELFF. The gene calls are TRBV7-2 and TRBJ2-2; D perhaps matches TRBD1 (6 bases). Germline-derived CDR1 and CDR2 are SGHTA and FQGNSA. The CDR3 is 15 residues long. V dropped 2 bases and J dropped 6 bases, with 13 bases sitting between them.

The chain joins TRBV28 to TRBJ2-5; 7 bases align to TRBD2. The CDR3 runs to 17 residues. V trimming: 2 bases; J trimming: 1 base; junction bases outside the gene matches: 10. Germline V gene lookup returns CDR1 MDHEN and CDR2 SYDVKM. This chain's CDR3 is CASSLPRLATIQETQYF. The CDR3 coding sequence is TGTGCCAGCAGTTTACCTCGACTAGCAACCATCCAAGAGACCCAGTACTTC.

This clonotype was found many times. V and J are TRBV5-1 and TRBJ1-2; D unclear. CDR3 length equals 13 residues. Germline CDR1 and CDR2: SGHRS and YFSETQ. Trimming took 2 bases from V and 6 from J, leaving 11 bases between them. The CDR3 loop reads CASSLEGLDGYTF. The CDR3 DNA reads as TGCGCCAGCAGCTTAGAAGGACTGGATGGCTACACCTTC.

At least ten counts were recorded for this clonotype. This chain uses TRBV9 with TRBJ2-7; TRBD2 matches at 7 bases. The CDR3 runs 15 residues. The ends lost 0 bases at V and 0 bases at J; junction bases unmatched: 3. Per germline, CDR1 SGDLS and CDR2 YYNGEE. Written as DNA, the CDR3 is TGTGCCAGCAGCGTAGCGCGGGAGAGCTCCTACGAGCAGTACTTC. Protein product: CASSVARESSYEQYF.

This chain links TRBV28 with TRBJ2-7; D not certain. V was clipped by 4 bases and J by 4 bases, with 17 bases between them. This CDR3 has 15 amino acids. Germline-derived CDR1 and CDR2 are MDHEN and SYDVKM. The chain's CDR3 is CASSSQTRWDYEQYF. CDR3 nucleotides: TGTGCCAGCAGTTCACAGACCCGGTGGGATTACGAGCAGTACTTC.

This clonotype was observed once. The chain employs TRBV6-5 and TRBJ2-7; D not resolved. Trimming pared 0 bases from V and 4 bases from J, leaving 10 bases between. The CDR3 contains 14 residues. Per germline, CDR1 MNHEY and CDR2 SVGAGI. CDR3 region: CASSYSQLQYEQYF. The DNA of the CDR3 is TGTGCCAGCAGTTACTCACAACTACAGTACGAGCAGTACTTC.

Many counts were recorded for this clonotype. The gene calls are TRBV28 and TRBJ1-1; D unclear. The CDR3 is made up of 13 amino acids. Germline V gives CDR1 MDHEN, CDR2 SYDVKM. V was shortened by 6 bases and J by 0 bases, with 8 bases between the two germline ends. The CDR3 DNA reads as TGTGCCAGCAGAAAGGTAATGAACACTGAAGCTTTCTTT. This translates into CASRKVMNTEAFF.

The table lists this clonotype with many counts. This chain joins TRBV6-1 and TRBJ1-2; D not resolved. The CDR3 length is 13 residues. Germline loops: CDR1 MNHNS, CDR2 SASEGT. V was clipped by 7 bases and J by 0 bases, with 9 bases between them. CDR3 residues: CASTRGSNYGYTF. The CDR3 nucleotides are TGTGCCAGCACCCGAGGGTCTAACTATGGCTACACCTTC.

There are many counts of this clonotype. The V gene is TRBV18, the J gene TRBJ1-1; D unresolved. This CDR3 has 15 amino acids. With 2 bases removed from V and 1 base from J, the gap between germline ends came to 11 bases. In germline, CDR1 is KGHSH, CDR2 LQKENI. The CDR3 here is CASSPKKGQNTEAFF. CDR3 DNA sequence: TGTGCCAGCTCACCAAAAAAGGGTCAGAACACTGAAGCTTTCTTT. Drawing the rest from reference TRBV18 and TRBJ1-1, the complete variable domain is NAGVMQNPRHLVRRRGQEARLRCSPMKGHSHVYWYRQLPEEGLKFMVYLQKENIIDESGMPKERFSAEFPKEGPSILRIQQVVRGDSAAYFCASSPKKGQNTEAFFGQGTRLTVV.